This T cell receptor (beta chain) was recorded in a study of cytomegalovirus exposure and HLA in healthy donors. Clones were sequenced by immunoSEQ multiplex PCR, and TCRdb holds only the in-frame ones, with some missing. This table has about 130,000 clones, over 80% appearing once. The study drew the donors from its 120-subject validation cohort, separate from the roughly 710-subject first cohort. Overall study results and limits: There were under 200 TCR beta chains listed as cytomegalovirus-associated.

In regard to this clone: The antigen remains unidentified.

Germline loops: CDR1 KGHSH, CDR2 LQKENI. The CDR3 is 14 amino acids. Trimming pared 3 bases from V and 5 bases from J, leaving 11 bases between. The sequencing sample was made of PBMCs. The receptor comes from a woman aged 25 to 39 in good health and CMV-seropositive. The genes are TRBV18 and TRBJ2-1, with a weak D call TRBD2 (5 bases). The CDR3 DNA reads TGTGCCAGCTCACCGACGGACTGGGACAATGAGCAGTTCTTC. This encodes CASSPTDWDNEQFF.